This TCR beta chain comes out of a study of blood T cell repertoires in COVID-19. Study-wide context: The origin of the acute and convalescent COVID-19 samples was the United States, Italy and Spain. Sample material is recorded as cDNA or gDNA derived from T cells, B-cell-depleted T cells, or PBMCs.

This CDR3 contains 13 residues. Trimming took off 6 bases at V and 0 bases at J, with 8 bases between the two ends. Germline values: CDR1 MNHEY, CDR2 SMNVEV (reference sequence). Per the authors' pipeline: The assay estimated nucleated cells by amplifying reference gene primers. Measured with immunoSEQ multiplex PCR; TCRdb has only the in-frame clones, and not every one. V, J and clone size derive from that table, while D and trimming were established from the DNA sequence. This sample has tens of thousands of clones, with more than 75% found just once. V is TRBV27 and J is TRBJ1-1, with D possibly being TRBD1 (6 bases). This receptor was taken from a man aged 80 or over with acute or convalescent COVID-19. Sequences were obtained from peripheral blood. CDR3 nucleotides: TGTGCCAGCAGGGACAGTTTGAACACTGAAGCTTTCTTT. Encoded protein: CASRDSLNTEAFF.